This T cell receptor (beta chain) was found in a study of regulatory T cells in long-lasting Graves disease. Arm-PCR of CDR3 regions and iRepertoire HTBI primers were used to build TCR beta libraries. TCRdb redid the calling of the multiplex PCR reads with MiXCR, one entry per CDR3 protein. The data contain 560,000 or so distinct CDR3 sequences, about 16% of them singletons. Time point indicated: newly diagnosed GD, antithyroid drugs for less than 3 months. Researchers made the TCR library from RNA that was extracted from PBMCs. This same sample was also taken into another study, of T cells in Graves' hyperthyroidism and ophthalmopathy.

The clonotype was recovered from a man between 18 and 29 years old with Graves disease. Material: peripheral blood mononuclear cells (PBMCs), obtained at new diagnosis, from a patient treated with antithyroid drugs.

Here the CDR3 reads CATSRDRGGGNEQFF. The CDR3 DNA sequence: TGTGCCACCAGCAGAGATCGAGGCGGGGGGAATGAGCAGTTCTTC. The chain uses TRBV15 and TRBJ2-1, with 8 bases that match TRBD2. Germline-derived CDR1 and CDR2 are LNHNV and YYDKDF (reference sequence). The CDR3 spans 15 residues. The V segment lost 0 bases and the J segment 7 bases; nucleotides outside the gene matches: 5.